This is a list of T cell receptor beta chains from one sample in a study of T-cell reconstitution after alpha-beta-depleted transplantation in children. TCRdb ran MiXCR on the PCR reads and lists one entry per CDR3 protein. Among about 610,000 distinct CDR3 sequences listed, roughly a tenth were seen once. The sequencing used PBMCs from the stem cell graft donor, collected from the stem cell graft. These receptors originate from a human donor who donated a stem cell graft to a child with acute myeloid leukemia. The CDR3 runs from the conserved cysteine through the conserved F or W. The order of the fields is clone size, V gene, D gene, J gene, CDR3 protein, CDR3 DNA. The D gene is left open where the match is weak. Clone size, where shown, is once, few, many, or a class for clones that have expanded.

clone size: few
V gene: TRBV2
D gene: TRBD1
J gene: TRBJ1-2
CDR3 protein: CASSWGDRGYTF
CDR3 DNA: TGTGCCAGCAGTTGGGGGGACAGAGGCTACACCTTC

clone size: once
V gene: TRBV29-1
D gene: .
J gene: TRBJ2-7
CDR3 protein: CSVLMGQGELLGGSYEQYF
CDR3 DNA: TGCAGCGTCCTCATGGGGCAGGGAGAATTACTGGGAGGCAGCTACGAGCAGTACTTC

clone size: many
V gene: TRBV24-1
D gene: TRBD1
J gene: TRBJ2-5
CDR3 protein: CATSDVGTGGPETQYF
CDR3 DNA: TGTGCCACCAGTGATGTCGGGACAGGGGGTCCAGAGACCCAGTACTTC

clone size: many
V gene: TRBV6-2/TRBV6-3
D gene: .
J gene: TRBJ2-1
CDR3 protein: CASRPVGYNEQFF
CDR3 DNA: TGTGCCAGCAGACCAGTGGGCTACAATGAGCAGTTCTTC

clone size: .
V gene: TRBV27
D gene: .
J gene: TRBJ1-1
CDR3 protein: CASSLFGTPTEAFF
CDR3 DNA: TGTGCCAGCAGTTTATTCGGCACCCCCACTGAAGCTTTCTTT

clone size: .
V gene: TRBV6-1
D gene: .
J gene: TRBJ2-5
CDR3 protein: CASSPPGDGETQYF
CDR3 DNA: TGTGCCAGCAGTCCACCAGGGGACGGGGAGACCCAGTACTTC

clone size: few
V gene: TRBV20-1
D gene: .
J gene: TRBJ2-2
CDR3 protein: CSARDHGERGELFF
CDR3 DNA: TGCAGTGCTAGAGATCATGGGGAGCGGGGGGAGCTGTTTTTT

clone size: .
V gene: TRBV3-1
D gene: TRBD2
J gene: TRBJ2-7
CDR3 protein: CASSQDGGDLSAQYF
CDR3 DNA: TGTGCCAGCAGCCAAGATGGGGGGGACTTATCCGCGCAGTACTTC

clone size: .
V gene: TRBV27
D gene: .
J gene: TRBJ1-1
CDR3 protein: CASRTLMNTEAFF
CDR3 DNA: TGTGCCAGCAGGACACTCATGAACACTGAAGCTTTCTTT

clone size: .
V gene: TRBV29-1
D gene: TRBD2
J gene: TRBJ2-1
CDR3 protein: CSVAASGYNEQFF
CDR3 DNA: TGCAGCGTTGCAGCTAGCGGGTACAATGAGCAGTTCTTC

clone size: many
V gene: TRBV4-1
D gene: .
J gene: TRBJ2-2
CDR3 protein: CASSQPAAPSANTGELFF
CDR3 DNA: TGCGCCAGCAGCCAACCAGCGGCTCCCAGCGCGAACACCGGGGAGCTGTTTTTT

clone size: .
V gene: TRBV5-1
D gene: TRBD2
J gene: TRBJ2-1
CDR3 protein: CASSPDTSGSDEQFF
CDR3 DNA: TGCGCCAGCAGCCCGGATACTAGCGGGAGCGATGAGCAGTTCTTC

clone size: many
V gene: TRBV5-1
D gene: TRBD2
J gene: TRBJ2-1
CDR3 protein: CASSLGGSSYNEQFF
CDR3 DNA: TGTGCCAGCAGTTTAGGCGGGAGTAGCTACAATGAGCAGTTCTTC

clone size: .
V gene: TRBV30
D gene: TRBD2
J gene: TRBJ2-7
CDR3 protein: CAWSVLAGIYEQYF
CDR3 DNA: TGTGCCTGGAGTGTACTAGCGGGAATCTACGAGCAGTACTTC

clone size: many
V gene: TRBV28
D gene: .
J gene: TRBJ1-5
CDR3 protein: CASSLVAPYSNQPQHF
CDR3 DNA: TGTGCCAGCAGTTTAGTGGCACCATATAGCAATCAGCCCCAGCATTTT

clone size: .
V gene: TRBV20-1
D gene: TRBD2
J gene: TRBJ2-4
CDR3 protein: CSAGGRSGLSKNIQYF
CDR3 DNA: TGCAGTGCCGGGGGGAGGAGCGGACTATCCAAAAACATTCAGTACTTC

clone size: few
V gene: TRBV2
D gene: .
J gene: TRBJ2-3
CDR3 protein: CASSRRTGLTDTQYF
CDR3 DNA: TGTGCCAGCAGTAGGAGAACGGGGCTCACAGATACGCAGTATTTT

clone size: many
V gene: TRBV5-1
D gene: .
J gene: TRBJ2-1
CDR3 protein: CASSLKSNSVGEQFF
CDR3 DNA: TGCGCCAGCAGCCTAAAATCCAACAGCGTGGGGGAGCAGTTCTTC

clone size: .
V gene: TRBV9
D gene: TRBD1
J gene: TRBJ1-5
CDR3 protein: CASSARDRPNQPQHF
CDR3 DNA: TGTGCCAGCAGCGCCCGGGACAGGCCCAATCAGCCCCAGCATTTT

clone size: many
V gene: TRBV7-9
D gene: TRBD1
J gene: TRBJ2-5
CDR3 protein: CASSTDRDGETQYF
CDR3 DNA: TGTGCCAGCAGCACCGACAGGGATGGGGAGACCCAGTACTTC

clone size: many
V gene: TRBV20-1
D gene: .
J gene: TRBJ1-1
CDR3 protein: CRVQWGRGNTEAFF
CDR3 DNA: TGCAGGGTCCAGTGGGGGCGAGGGAACACTGAAGCTTTCTTT

clone size: .
V gene: TRBV20-1
D gene: TRBD2
J gene: TRBJ2-3
CDR3 protein: CSADLLAGVTDTQYF
CDR3 DNA: TGCAGTGCTGACTTACTAGCGGGAGTAACAGATACGCAGTATTTT

clone size: .
V gene: TRBV9
D gene: TRBD2
J gene: TRBJ2-7
CDR3 protein: CASSVDAGGVYEQYF
CDR3 DNA: TGTGCCAGCAGCGTAGATGCGGGAGGGGTCTACGAGCAGTACTTC